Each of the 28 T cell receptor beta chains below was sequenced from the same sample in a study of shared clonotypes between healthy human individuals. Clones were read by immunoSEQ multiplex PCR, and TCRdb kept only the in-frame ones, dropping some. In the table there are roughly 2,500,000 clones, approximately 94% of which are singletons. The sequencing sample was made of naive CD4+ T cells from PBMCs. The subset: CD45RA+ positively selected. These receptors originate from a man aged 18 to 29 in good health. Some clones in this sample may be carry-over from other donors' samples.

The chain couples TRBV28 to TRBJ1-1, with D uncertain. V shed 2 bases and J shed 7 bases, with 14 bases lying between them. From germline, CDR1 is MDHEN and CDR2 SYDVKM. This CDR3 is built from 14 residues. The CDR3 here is CASSLETGRDEAFF. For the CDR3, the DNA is TGTGCCAGCAGTTTAGAGACGGGGAGGGATGAAGCTTTCTTT.

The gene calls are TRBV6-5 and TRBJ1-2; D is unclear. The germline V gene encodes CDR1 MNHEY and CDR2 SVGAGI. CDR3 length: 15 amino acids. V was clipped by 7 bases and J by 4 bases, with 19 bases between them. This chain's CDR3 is CASTPAGNRRYGYTF. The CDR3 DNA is TGTGCCAGCACCCCCGCGGGGAATCGTCGCTATGGCTACACCTTC.

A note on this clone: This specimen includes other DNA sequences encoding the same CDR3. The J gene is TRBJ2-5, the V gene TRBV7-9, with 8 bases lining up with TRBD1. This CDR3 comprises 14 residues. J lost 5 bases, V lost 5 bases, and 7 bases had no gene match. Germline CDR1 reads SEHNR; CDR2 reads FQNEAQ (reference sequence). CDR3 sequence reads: CASSPDRGWETQYF. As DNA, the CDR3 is TGTGCCAGCAGCCCTGACAGGGGATGGGAGACCCAGTACTTC.

The CDR3 nucleotides read TGTGCCAGCGGTACAGGGGGAGGCTACGAGCAGTACTTC. Amino acid sequence: CASGTGGGYEQYF. V usage is TRBV5-6 and J usage is TRBJ2-7; 8 bases align to TRBD1. Germline lookup yields CDR1 SGHDT and CDR2 YYEEEE. The V and J ends lost 7 bases and 3 bases, in that order; junction bases with no gene match: 6. CDR3 size: 13 residues.

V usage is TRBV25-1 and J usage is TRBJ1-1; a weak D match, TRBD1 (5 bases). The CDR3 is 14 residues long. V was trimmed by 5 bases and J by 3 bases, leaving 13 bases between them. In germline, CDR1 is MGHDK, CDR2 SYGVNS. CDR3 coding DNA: TGTGCCAGCAGTCGGGGCAGTTGGGACACTGAAGCTTTCTTT. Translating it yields CASSRGSWDTEAFF.

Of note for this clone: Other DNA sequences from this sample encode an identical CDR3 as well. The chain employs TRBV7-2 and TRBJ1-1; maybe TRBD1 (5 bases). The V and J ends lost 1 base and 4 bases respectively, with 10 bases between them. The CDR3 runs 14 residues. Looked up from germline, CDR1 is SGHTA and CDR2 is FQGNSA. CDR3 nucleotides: TGTGCCAGCAGCTTAGTTTGGGGCAGCACTGAAGCTTTCTTT. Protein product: CASSLVWGSTEAFF.

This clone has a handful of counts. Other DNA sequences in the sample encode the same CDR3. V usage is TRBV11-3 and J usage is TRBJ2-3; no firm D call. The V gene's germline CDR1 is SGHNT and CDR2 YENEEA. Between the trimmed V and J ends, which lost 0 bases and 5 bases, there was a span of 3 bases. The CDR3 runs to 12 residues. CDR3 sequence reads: CASSLDGDTQYF. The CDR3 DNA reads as TGTGCCAGCAGCTTAGATGGAGATACGCAGTATTTT.

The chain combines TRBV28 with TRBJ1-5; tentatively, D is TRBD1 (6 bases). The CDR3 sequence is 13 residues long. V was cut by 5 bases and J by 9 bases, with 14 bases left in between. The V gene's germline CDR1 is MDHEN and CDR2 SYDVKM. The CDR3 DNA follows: TGTGCCAGCAGTACCGGGGGCGCGGGGCCCCAGCATTTT. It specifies CASSTGGAGPQHF.

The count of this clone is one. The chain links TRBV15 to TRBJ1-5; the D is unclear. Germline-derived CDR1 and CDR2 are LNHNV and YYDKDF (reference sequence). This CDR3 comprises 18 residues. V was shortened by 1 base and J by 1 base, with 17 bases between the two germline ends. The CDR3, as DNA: TGTGCCACCAGCAGAGGTAGAACAGCCCAAGCGAGCAATCAGCCCCAGCATTTT. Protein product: CATSRGRTAQASNQPQHF.

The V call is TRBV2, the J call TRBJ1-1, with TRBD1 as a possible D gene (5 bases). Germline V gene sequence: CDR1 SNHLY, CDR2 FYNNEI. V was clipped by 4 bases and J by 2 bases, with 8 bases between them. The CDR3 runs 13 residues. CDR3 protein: CASSVGDNTEAFF. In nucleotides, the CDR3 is TGTGCCAGCAGTGTAGGGGATAACACTGAAGCTTTCTTT.

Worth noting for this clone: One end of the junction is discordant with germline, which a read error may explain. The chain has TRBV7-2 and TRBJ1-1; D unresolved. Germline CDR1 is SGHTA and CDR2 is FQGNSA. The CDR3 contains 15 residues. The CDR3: CASSLALRPNTEAFF. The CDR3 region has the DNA TGTGCCAGCAGCTTAGCGCTCCGGCCGAACACTGAGGCTTTCTTT. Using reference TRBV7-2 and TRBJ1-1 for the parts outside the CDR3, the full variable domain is GAGVSQSPSNKVTEKGKDVELRCDPISGHTALYWYRQSLGQGLEFLIYFQGNSAPDKSGLPSDRFSAERTGGSVSTLTIQRTQQEDSAVYLCASSLALRPNTEAFFGQGTRLTVV.

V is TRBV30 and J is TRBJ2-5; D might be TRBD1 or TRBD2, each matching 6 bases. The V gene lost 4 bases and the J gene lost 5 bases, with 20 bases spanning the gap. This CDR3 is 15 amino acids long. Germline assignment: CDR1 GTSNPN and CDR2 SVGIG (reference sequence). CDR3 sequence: CAWTGGQGRWETQYF. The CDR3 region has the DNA TGTGCCTGGACTGGGGGGCAGGGGCGGTGGGAGACCCAGTACTTC.

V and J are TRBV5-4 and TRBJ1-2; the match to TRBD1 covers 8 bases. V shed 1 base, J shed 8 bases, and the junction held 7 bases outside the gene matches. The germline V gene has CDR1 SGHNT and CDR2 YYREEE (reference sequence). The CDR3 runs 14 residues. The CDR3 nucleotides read TGTGCCAGCAGCTTGTGGCAGGGGGCGCGGGGCTACACCTTC. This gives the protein CASSLWQGARGYTF.

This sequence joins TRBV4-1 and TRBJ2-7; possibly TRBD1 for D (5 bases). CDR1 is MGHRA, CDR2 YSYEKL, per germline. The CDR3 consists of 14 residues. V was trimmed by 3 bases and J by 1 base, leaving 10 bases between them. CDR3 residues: CASSQGPVSYEQYF. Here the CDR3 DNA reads TGCGCCAGCAGCCAGGGGCCAGTGTCCTACGAGCAGTACTTC.

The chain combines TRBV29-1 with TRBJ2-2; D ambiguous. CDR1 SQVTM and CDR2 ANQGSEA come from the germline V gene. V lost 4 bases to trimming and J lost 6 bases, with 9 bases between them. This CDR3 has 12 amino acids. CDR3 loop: CSVVRGPGELFF. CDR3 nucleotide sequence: TGCAGCGTTGTAAGAGGTCCCGGGGAGCTGTTTTTT.

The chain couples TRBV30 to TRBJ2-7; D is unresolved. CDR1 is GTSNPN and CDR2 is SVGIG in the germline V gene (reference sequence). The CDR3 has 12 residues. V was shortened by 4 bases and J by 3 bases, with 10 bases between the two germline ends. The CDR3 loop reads CAWTPAGYEQYF. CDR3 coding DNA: TGTGCCTGGACCCCGGCTGGCTACGAGCAGTACTTC.

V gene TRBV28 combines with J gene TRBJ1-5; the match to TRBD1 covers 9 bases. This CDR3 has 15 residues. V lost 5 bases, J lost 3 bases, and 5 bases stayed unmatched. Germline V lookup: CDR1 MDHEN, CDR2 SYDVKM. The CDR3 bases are TGTGCCAGCAGTGTACAGGGGGCCCTCAATCAGCCCCAGCATTTT. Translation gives CASSVQGALNQPQHF.

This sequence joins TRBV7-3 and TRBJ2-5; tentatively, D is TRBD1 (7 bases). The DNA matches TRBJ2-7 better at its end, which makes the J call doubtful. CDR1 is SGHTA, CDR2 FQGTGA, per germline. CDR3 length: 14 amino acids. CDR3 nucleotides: TGTGCCAGCAGCTTCGCAGGGGGGATTTCCGAGCAGTACTTC. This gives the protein CASSFAGGISEQYF.

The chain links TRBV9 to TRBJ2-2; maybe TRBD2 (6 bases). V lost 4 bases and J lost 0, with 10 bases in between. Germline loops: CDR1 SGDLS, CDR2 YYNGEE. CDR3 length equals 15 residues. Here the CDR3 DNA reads TGTGCCAGCAGCCTACTAGCAGCGAACACCGGGGAGCTGTTTTTT. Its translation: CASSLLAANTGELFF.

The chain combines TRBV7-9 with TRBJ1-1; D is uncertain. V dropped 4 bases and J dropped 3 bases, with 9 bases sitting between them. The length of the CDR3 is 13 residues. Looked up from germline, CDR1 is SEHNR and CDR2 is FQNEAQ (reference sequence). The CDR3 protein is CASSSKADTEAFF. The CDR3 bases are TGTGCCAGCAGCTCCAAAGCTGACACTGAAGCTTTCTTT.

This CDR3 reads CATSGFGTGQNNEQFF. As DNA, the CDR3 is TGTGCCACCAGCGGATTCGGGACAGGTCAGAACAATGAGCAGTTCTTC. The gene calls are TRBV15 and TRBJ2-1, with 8 bases fitting TRBD1. Unmatched junction bases numbered 11, after V lost 5 bases and J lost 5 bases. The CDR3 has 16 amino acids. Germline V gene lookup returns CDR1 LNHNV and CDR2 YYDKDF (reference sequence).

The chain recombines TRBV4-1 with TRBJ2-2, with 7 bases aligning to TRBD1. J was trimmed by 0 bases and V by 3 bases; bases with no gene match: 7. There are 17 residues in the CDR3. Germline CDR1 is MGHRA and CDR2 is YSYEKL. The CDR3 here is CASSHRPGTANTGELFF. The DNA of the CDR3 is TGCGCCAGCAGCCACCGTCCCGGGACAGCGAACACCGGGGAGCTGTTTTTT.

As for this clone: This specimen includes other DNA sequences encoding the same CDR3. In nucleotides, the CDR3 is TGCGCCAGCAGCTTAGACCGCACAGATACGCAGTATTTT. Its protein product is CASSLDRTDTQYF. The chain uses TRBV5-1 and TRBJ2-3; no definite D call. V was trimmed by 2 bases and J by 1 base, leaving 5 bases between them. The CDR3 has 13 residues. Germline V CDR1 and CDR2: SGHRS, YFSETQ.

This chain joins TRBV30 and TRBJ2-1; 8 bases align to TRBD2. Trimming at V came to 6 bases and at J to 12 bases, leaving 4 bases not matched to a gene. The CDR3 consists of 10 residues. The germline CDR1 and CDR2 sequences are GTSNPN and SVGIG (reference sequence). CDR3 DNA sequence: TGTGCCTGCTCCGCGGGAGGGCAGTTCTTC. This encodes CACSAGGQFF.

In DNA form, the CDR3 reads TGTGCCAGCAGCAAAGACAGGGGGCGAGGGAACACCGGGGAGCTGTTTTTT. Translated: CASSKDRGRGNTGELFF. The rearrangement joins TRBV21-1 to TRBJ2-2; TRBD1, the table's D call, lacks a check against the DNA. TRBV21-1 represents a pseudogene. The CDR3 has 17 amino acids.

Written as DNA, the CDR3 is TGTGCCAGCAGTGGACTAGCCGGCCACGAGCAGTACTTC. Translation gives CASSGLAGHEQYF. This chain uses TRBV6-5 with TRBJ2-7, with 8 bases identical to TRBD2. Germline CDR1 MNHEY, CDR2 SVGAGI. The trim removed 5 bases at V and 5 bases at J, leaving 5 bases unmatched. CDR3 size: 13 residues.

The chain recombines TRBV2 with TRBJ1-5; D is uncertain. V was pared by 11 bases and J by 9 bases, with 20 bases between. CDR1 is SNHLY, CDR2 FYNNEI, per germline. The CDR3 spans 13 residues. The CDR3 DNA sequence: TGTGCCGGCACCATCGGGAGAGAGGGGCCCCAGCATTTT. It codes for CAGTIGREGPQHF.

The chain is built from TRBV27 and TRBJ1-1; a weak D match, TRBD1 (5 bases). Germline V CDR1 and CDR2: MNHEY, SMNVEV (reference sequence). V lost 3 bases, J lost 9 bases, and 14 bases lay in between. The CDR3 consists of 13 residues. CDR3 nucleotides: TGTGCCAGCAGTTTCTACATCTCGGGGCAAGCTTTCTTT. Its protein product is CASSFYISGQAFF.